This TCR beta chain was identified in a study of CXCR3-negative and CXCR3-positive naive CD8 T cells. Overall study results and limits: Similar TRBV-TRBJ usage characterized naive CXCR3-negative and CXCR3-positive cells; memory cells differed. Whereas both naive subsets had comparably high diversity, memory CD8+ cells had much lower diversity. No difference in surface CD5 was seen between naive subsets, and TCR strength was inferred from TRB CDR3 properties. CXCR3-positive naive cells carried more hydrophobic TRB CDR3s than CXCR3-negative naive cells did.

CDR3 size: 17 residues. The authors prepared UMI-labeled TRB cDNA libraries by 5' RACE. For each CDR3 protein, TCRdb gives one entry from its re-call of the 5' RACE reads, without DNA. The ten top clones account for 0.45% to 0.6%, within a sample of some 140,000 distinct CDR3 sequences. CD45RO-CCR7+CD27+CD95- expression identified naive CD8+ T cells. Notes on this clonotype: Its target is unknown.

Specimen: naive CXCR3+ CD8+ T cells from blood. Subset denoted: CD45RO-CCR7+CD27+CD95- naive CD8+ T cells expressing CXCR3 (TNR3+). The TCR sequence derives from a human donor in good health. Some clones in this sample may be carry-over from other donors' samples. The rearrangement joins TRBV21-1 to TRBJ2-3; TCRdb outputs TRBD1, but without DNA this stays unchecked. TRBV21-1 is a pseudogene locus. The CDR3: CASTSRMGELLADTQYF.